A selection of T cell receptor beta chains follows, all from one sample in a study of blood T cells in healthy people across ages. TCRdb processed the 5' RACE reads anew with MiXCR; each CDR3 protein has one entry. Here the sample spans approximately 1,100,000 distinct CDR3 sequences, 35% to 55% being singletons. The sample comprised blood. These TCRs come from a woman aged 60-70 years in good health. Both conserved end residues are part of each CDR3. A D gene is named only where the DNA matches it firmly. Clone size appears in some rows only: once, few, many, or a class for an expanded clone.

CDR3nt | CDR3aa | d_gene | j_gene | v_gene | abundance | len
TGTGCCAGCAGCCCCGGGACTAGCCGTCCCGGGCAGTTCTTC | CASSPGTSRPGQFF | TRBD2 | TRBJ2-1 | TRBV3-1 | NA | 14
TGTGCCAGCAGTTACAGGGCTAGCGGGAGGGGTGAGCAGTTCTTC | CASSYRASGRGEQFF | TRBD2 | TRBJ2-1 | TRBV6-2/TRBV6-3 | once | 15
TGTGCCAGCAGTCCACTGGGGACTAGCGGGAGGGACGAGCAGTACTTC | CASSPLGTSGRDEQYF | TRBD2 | TRBJ2-7 | TRBV12-3/TRBV12-4 | NA | 16
TGTGCCAGCAGCCAAGACCCCAAAGCACCCTACGAGCAGTACTTC | CASSQDPKAPYEQYF | NA | TRBJ2-7 | TRBV3-1 | NA | 15
TGTGCCAGCAGCCACGCGACAGGGGGCGGCACTGAAGCTTTCTTT | CASSHATGGGTEAFF | TRBD1 | TRBJ1-1 | TRBV12-3/TRBV12-4 | NA | 15
TGTGCCAGCAGCCTTAACCCCGCTGGCGGAAACACCATATATTTT | CASSLNPAGGNTIYF | NA | TRBJ1-3 | TRBV6-6 | once | 15
TGTGCCATCAGTCCCCGGACAGACCAAGAGACCCAGTACTTC | CAISPRTDQETQYF | NA | TRBJ2-5 | TRBV10-3 | NA | 14
TGTGCCAACACCAGTTCTTACGAGCAGTACTTC | CANTSSYEQYF | NA | TRBJ2-7 | TRBV2 | NA | 11
TGCGCCAGCAGCTTGGCCCAGGGGACATTCGAAGAGCAGTACTTC | CASSLAQGTFEEQYF | NA | TRBJ2-7 | TRBV5-1 | few | 15
TGTGCCAGCAGTTATGAGGGGTTGAGCATTCAGTACTTC | CASSYEGLSIQYF | NA | TRBJ2-4 | TRBV6-2/TRBV6-3 | few | 13
TGTGCCAGCAGTATACAGGGGTGGTCCGAGCAGTACTTC | CASSIQGWSEQYF | TRBD1 | TRBJ2-7 | TRBV12-3/TRBV12-4 | NA | 13
TGTGCCAGCAGCCAAGGGGACGGGGGGTCCGGAGATACGCAGTATTTT | CASSQGDGGSGDTQYF | TRBD2 | TRBJ2-3 | TRBV4-2 | once | 16
TGCGCCAGCAGCTTTTCACTAACGGGAGCCGAGCAGTACTTC | CASSFSLTGAEQYF | NA | TRBJ2-7 | TRBV5-1 | NA | 14
TGTGCCAGCAGCGCAGGGGAGGGACAGGGTGTGAATGAGCAGTTCTTC | CASSAGEGQGVNEQFF | TRBD1 | TRBJ2-1 | TRBV7-9 | NA | 16
TGTGCCAGCCTTGCGGGGTCCGAGCAGTACTTC | CASLAGSEQYF | NA | TRBJ2-7 | TRBV7-8 | NA | 11
TGTGCCAGCGCGGATCCCAATCAACGGTGGCTAGCGGACACAGATACGCAGTATTTT | CASADPNQRWLADTDTQYF | TRBD2 | TRBJ2-3 | TRBV27 | NA | 19
TGTGCCAGCAGTGAAAGCGGGAGGGCCGTGGATAATGAGCAGTTCTTC | CASSESGRAVDNEQFF | TRBD2 | TRBJ2-1 | TRBV25-1 | NA | 16
TGTGCCAGCAGCCCCCCGGGACTAACGAACGAGCAGTACTTC | CASSPPGLTNEQYF | TRBD2 | TRBJ2-7 | TRBV6-6 | NA | 14
TGCGCCAGCAGCAACTCTCGGGGCGCCGTGGGCGAGCAGTACTTC | CASSNSRGAVGEQYF | NA | TRBJ2-7 | TRBV5-1 | NA | 15
TGTGCCAGCAGCTCCGGACTAGCGGGATGGGCCGACAATGAGCAGTACTTC | CASSSGLAGWADNEQYF | TRBD2 | TRBJ2-7 | TRBV13 | NA | 17
TGTGCCAGCAGCCAACGCATGACGACCTGGAACGAGCAGTACTTC | CASSQRMTTWNEQYF | NA | TRBJ2-7 | TRBV3-1 | NA | 15
TGTGCCAGCAGCCCCGGGCGTTTGATTACGCAGTATTTT | CASSPGRLITQYF | NA | TRBJ2-3 | TRBV11-2 | few | 13
TGTGCCACTGGAGACAGGGGAACTTACAATGAGCAGTACTTC | CATGDRGTYNEQYF | TRBD1 | TRBJ2-7 | TRBV6-5 | NA | 14
TGTGCCAGCAGCCCAGAGGGTGCGGGCCAAGAGACCCAGTACTTC | CASSPEGAGQETQYF | NA | TRBJ2-5 | TRBV6-5 | few | 15
TGTGCCAGCAGCTCCACAGGGGGGGGGGTCCAGGAAACCCAGTACTTC | CASSSTGGGVQETQYF | NA | TRBJ2-5 | TRBV7-6 | few | 16
TGTGCCAGCAGTTACCAGTTCTACAATGAGCAGTTCTTC | CASSYQFYNEQFF | NA | TRBJ2-1 | TRBV6-2/TRBV6-3 | once | 13
TGTGCCAGCAGCTTGGCCGGGAGGGCCGTGGATACGCAGTATTTT | CASSLAGRAVDTQYF | TRBD2 | TRBJ2-3 | TRBV5-4 | NA | 15
TGCAGTGCTAGAAAACTAGCGGGACGCCTCAATGAGCAGTTCTTC | CSARKLAGRLNEQFF | TRBD2 | TRBJ2-1 | TRBV20-1 | few | 15
TGTGCCAGCAGCGAGTTAAGTCGGGAGACCCAGTACTTC | CASSELSRETQYF | NA | TRBJ2-5 | TRBV6-6 | NA | 13
TGTGCCAGCAGTTTCCTGGGGGCGACGAGGGAGCAGTACTTC | CASSFLGATREQYF | NA | TRBJ2-7 | TRBV12-3/TRBV12-4 | NA | 14
TGTGCCAGCAGACTCTTTGTCTATGAGCAGTTCTTC | CASRLFVYEQFF | NA | TRBJ2-1 | TRBV2 | NA | 12
TGTGCCAGCAGCCTGACCGGGACGATTCAGCCCCAGCATTTT | CASSLTGTIQPQHF | NA | TRBJ1-5 | TRBV28 | NA | 14
TGCAGCGTTGGAGGGGACAGGGCTATTCACGAGCAGTACTTC | CSVGGDRAIHEQYF | TRBD1 | TRBJ2-7 | TRBV29-1 | NA | 14
TGCAGTGCTAGGGAGGGACGGCCCTCTGGGGAGCAGTTCTTC | CSAREGRPSGEQFF | NA | TRBJ2-1 | TRBV20-1 | few | 14
TGTGCCAGCATCTGGGGCACAGATACGCAGTATTTT | CASIWGTDTQYF | NA | TRBJ2-3 | TRBV7-2 | many | 12